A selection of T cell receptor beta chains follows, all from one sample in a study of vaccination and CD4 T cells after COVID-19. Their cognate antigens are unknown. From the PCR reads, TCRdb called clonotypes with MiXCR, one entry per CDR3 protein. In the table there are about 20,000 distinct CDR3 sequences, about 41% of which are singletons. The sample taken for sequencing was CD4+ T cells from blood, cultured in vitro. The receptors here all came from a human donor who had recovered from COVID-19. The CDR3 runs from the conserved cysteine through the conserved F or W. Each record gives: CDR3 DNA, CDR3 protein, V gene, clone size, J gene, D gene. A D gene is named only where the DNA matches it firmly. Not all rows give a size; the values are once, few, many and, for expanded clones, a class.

DNA: TGTGCCAGCAGTCAACAGGGAATAACCGGGGAGCTGTTTTTT
CDR3: CASSQQGITGELFF
V: TRBV7-2
size: few
J: TRBJ2-2
D: .

DNA: TGTGCCAGCAGCGAAAGGGGGCAGGGGGCTGGCTACACCTTC
CDR3: CASSERGQGAGYTF
V: TRBV4-2
size: .
J: TRBJ1-2
D: TRBD1

DNA: TGCGCCAGCAGCCGGGACAGGGGGCGGTTTAGCGGGAGTGGCAAAAACATTCAGTACTTC
CDR3: CASSRDRGRFSGSGKNIQYF
V: TRBV4-1
size: .
J: TRBJ2-4
D: TRBD1

DNA: TGTGCCAGCAGCGGGGGGATTCTTCGCACAGATACGCAGTATTTT
CDR3: CASSGGILRTDTQYF
V: TRBV6-1
size: .
J: TRBJ2-3
D: TRBD2

DNA: TGTGCCAGCACCATCAGACAGGGGGCGCTTTCACCCCTCCACTTT
CDR3: CASTIRQGALSPLHF
V: TRBV7-8
size: few
J: TRBJ1-6
D: TRBD1

DNA: TGTGCCAGCAGTGCGCCCGAGCAGTACTTC
CDR3: CASSAPEQYF
V: TRBV6-1
size: few
J: TRBJ2-7
D: .

DNA: TGCGCCAGCAGCCAATGGTGGCTTCGAGCGGGTAGCTACAATGAGCAGTTCTTC
CDR3: CASSQWWLRAGSYNEQFF
V: TRBV4-1
size: .
J: TRBJ2-1
D: .

DNA: TGTGCCAGCAACCCTAGCGGGAGCACAGATACGCAGTATTTT
CDR3: CASNPSGSTDTQYF
V: TRBV6-1
size: .
J: TRBJ2-3
D: TRBD2

DNA: TGCAGTGCACCTCAGGCGGGGGTGAACATTCAGTACTTC
CDR3: CSAPQAGVNIQYF
V: TRBV20-1
size: .
J: TRBJ2-4
D: TRBD2

DNA: TGCAGTGCTCTCGCGATCGGGACAGGTACAGATACGCAGTATTTT
CDR3: CSALAIGTGTDTQYF
V: TRBV20-1
size: .
J: TRBJ2-3
D: TRBD1

DNA: TGTGCCAGCAGCCCGACGGGACTAGTAATAGGCGAGCAGTTCTTC
CDR3: CASSPTGLVIGEQFF
V: TRBV7-9
size: .
J: TRBJ2-1
D: TRBD2

DNA: TGCGCCAGCAGCCAAGATTGGGGACACTCTGGAAACACCATATATTTT
CDR3: CASSQDWGHSGNTIYF
V: TRBV4-3
size: .
J: TRBJ1-3
D: .

DNA: TGTGCCAGCAGGCAGGGGAACCAAGAGACCCAGTACTTC
CDR3: CASRQGNQETQYF
V: TRBV6-2/TRBV6-3
size: .
J: TRBJ2-5
D: .

DNA: TGTGCCATCAGTGATCACTTTAACACTGAAGCTTTCTTT
CDR3: CAISDHFNTEAFF
V: TRBV10-3
size: few
J: TRBJ1-1
D: .

DNA: TGTGCCAGCAGCCAAGGGGGAGATACGCAGTATTTT
CDR3: CASSQGGDTQYF
V: TRBV4-2
size: .
J: TRBJ2-3
D: .

DNA: TGCAGTGCTGCCGAAAATAACTATGGCTACACCTTC
CDR3: CSAAENNYGYTF
V: TRBV20-1
size: .
J: TRBJ1-2
D: .

DNA: TGTGCCAGTAGTGTCGGACTACCTTACGAGCAGTACTTC
CDR3: CASSVGLPYEQYF
V: TRBV19
size: .
J: TRBJ2-7
D: .

DNA: TGTGCCAGCAGTTACTACAGGGGAGCTAACTATGGCTACACCTTC
CDR3: CASSYYRGANYGYTF
V: TRBV6-5
size: .
J: TRBJ1-2
D: TRBD1

DNA: TGCGCCAGCAGCAGGGGTGGCACAGATACGCAGTATTTT
CDR3: CASSRGGTDTQYF
V: TRBV5-1
size: few
J: TRBJ2-3
D: .

DNA: TGTGCCAGCAGCGTAGGACTGGACCTCGAGAACACTGAAGCTTTCTTT
CDR3: CASSVGLDLENTEAFF
V: TRBV9
size: .
J: TRBJ1-1
D: .

DNA: TGTGCCAGCAGTTCTCCGTCCGGGACAGGGGGCACAGATACGCAGTATTTT
CDR3: CASSSPSGTGGTDTQYF
V: TRBV27
size: .
J: TRBJ2-3
D: TRBD1

DNA: TGTGCCAGCAGGGACAGTGCGTACAATGAGCAGTTCTTC
CDR3: CASRDSAYNEQFF
V: TRBV2
size: few
J: TRBJ2-1
D: .

DNA: TGTGCCACCAGCAGAGATTATGGCGGGAGCTCCTGCAATGAGCAGTTCTTC
CDR3: CATSRDYGGSSCNEQFF
V: TRBV15
size: once
J: TRBJ2-1
D: TRBD2

DNA: TGTGCCAGCTCACCAAGCGGAATGCTCGATGGGGCCCAGTACTTC
CDR3: CASSPSGMLDGAQYF
V: TRBV18
size: .
J: TRBJ2-5
D: .

DNA: TGTGCCACCAGCAGAGATCGCCAAGATACGCAGTATTTT
CDR3: CATSRDRQDTQYF
V: TRBV15
size: .
J: TRBJ2-3
D: .

DNA: TGCAGTGCTAGAGACCGAAGGACTGGATTCACAGATACGCAGTATTTT
CDR3: CSARDRRTGFTDTQYF
V: TRBV20-1
size: .
J: TRBJ2-3
D: .

DNA: TGTGCCTGGAGTTCCAACTATGGCTACACCTTC
CDR3: CAWSSNYGYTF
V: TRBV30
size: .
J: TRBJ1-2
D: .

DNA: TGTGCCAGTAACTCCAGGAACACTGAAGCTTTCTTT
CDR3: CASNSRNTEAFF
V: TRBV6-1
size: .
J: TRBJ1-1
D: .

DNA: TGTGCCAGCAGCCGCGTCACAGGGACTCAGCCCCGGCATTTT
CDR3: CASSRVTGTQPRHF
V: TRBV4-1
size: once
J: TRBJ1-5
D: .

DNA: TGTGCCAGCAGTCCGACCCTGCAGGGAGGTGAAAAACTGTTTTTT
CDR3: CASSPTLQGGEKLFF
V: TRBV12-3/TRBV12-4
size: .
J: TRBJ1-4
D: .

DNA: TGTGCCAGCAGTGCCAGATCCGGGACAGGGGGCTCTGGAAACACCATATATTTT
CDR3: CASSARSGTGGSGNTIYF
V: TRBV6-1
size: .
J: TRBJ1-3
D: TRBD1

DNA: TGCAGTGCTAGAGACCAGGGGCGCGGAATGGGAGGCTACACCTTC
CDR3: CSARDQGRGMGGYTF
V: TRBV20-1
size: .
J: TRBJ1-2
D: .

DNA: TGTGCCAGCAGCTTAGGAGGGTTTGCAAATCAGCCCCAGCATTTT
CDR3: CASSLGGFANQPQHF
V: TRBV7-2
size: .
J: TRBJ1-5
D: .

DNA: TGTGCCAGCAGGTTGGAGGGCGGGGCTTGGGGAGCCTACAATGAGCAGTTCTTC
CDR3: CASRLEGGAWGAYNEQFF
V: TRBV11-2
size: .
J: TRBJ2-1
D: .

DNA: TGTGCCAGCAGTTTAGAATCCTACCGAGCCTACGAGCAGTACTTC
CDR3: CASSLESYRAYEQYF
V: TRBV28
size: .
J: TRBJ2-7
D: .

DNA: TGCAGCGTTTGGGGCAGAGGGGGAACTGAAGCTTTCTTT
CDR3: CSVWGRGGTEAFF
V: TRBV29-1
size: once
J: TRBJ1-1
D: .

DNA: TGTGCCAGCAGCGGAAGACAGGGGGTCAGTGTACCGTACTTC
CDR3: CASSGRQGVSVPYF
V: TRBV7-9
size: .
J: TRBJ2-5
D: TRBD1

DNA: TGTGCCAGCTCACCACGGAACACCGGGGAGCTGTTTTTT
CDR3: CASSPRNTGELFF
V: TRBV18
size: .
J: TRBJ2-2
D: .

DNA: TGTGCCAGCAGTTTCCAATACAGTAGCAATCAGCCCCAGCATTTT
CDR3: CASSFQYSSNQPQHF
V: TRBV6-5
size: few
J: TRBJ1-5
D: .

DNA: TGTGCCAGCAGCCAAGGGACGGGGGTTGGAAGCAATCAGCCCCAGCATTTT
CDR3: CASSQGTGVGSNQPQHF
V: TRBV6-1
size: .
J: TRBJ1-5
D: .

DNA: TGCGCCAGCAGTGGGGAGCAGTACTTC
CDR3: CASSGEQYF
V: TRBV10-1
size: few
J: TRBJ2-7
D: .

DNA: TGCGCCAGCAGCTTACGACTAGCGGGGGAGCGGGGGTTACGAGCGGGCGAGCAGTACTTC
CDR3: CASSLRLAGERGLRAGEQYF
V: TRBV5-1
size: .
J: TRBJ2-7
D: TRBD2

DNA: TGTGCCTCCGGCGCCGGGCGGAACTTGTTCTTC
CDR3: CASGAGRNLFF
V: TRBV10-3
size: .
J: TRBJ2-1
D: .

DNA: TGTGCCAGCAGTTCGCCGGACAGGTCGAAAACCTATGGCTACACCTTC
CDR3: CASSSPDRSKTYGYTF
V: TRBV6-2/TRBV6-3
size: few
J: TRBJ1-2
D: TRBD1

DNA: TGTGCCAGCAGATACGAGGGACAGGAGAACACTGAAGCTTTCTTT
CDR3: CASRYEGQENTEAFF
V: TRBV2
size: few
J: TRBJ1-1
D: TRBD1